The present entry profiles one TCR beta chain with its context. The antigen is not known. J gave up 3 bases and V 6 bases, and 7 bases lay outside the gene matches. The germline gives CDR1 SGHDT, CDR2 YYEEEE. This CDR3 comprises 15 residues. The PCR had 60 Vbeta and 13 Jbeta primers. Measured with immunoSEQ multiplex PCR; TCRdb has only the in-frame clones, and not every one. The sample lists over 130,000 clones, around 79% seen once, with 3.5% in the top ten. The sample originates from a study of cytomegalovirus exposure and HLA in healthy donors. Overall study findings and caveats: The listing of 150 to 200 TCR beta chains classed them as cytomegalovirus-associated.

The chain uses TRBV5-6 and TRBJ2-4, with 9 bases aligning to TRBD2. The sequenced sample consisted of PBMCs. The receptor comes from a human donor in good health. Here the CDR3 DNA reads TGTGCCAGCACAGAGAGCGGGGGGAACAAAAACATTCAGTACTTC. Its translation is CASTESGGNKNIQYF. Based on the CDR3 plus reference TRBV5-6 and TRBJ2-4, the full variable domain is DAGVTQSPTHLIKTRGQQVTLRCSPKSGHDTVSWYQQALGQGPQFIFQYYEEEERQRGNFPDRFSGHQFPNYSSELNVNALLLGDSALYLCASTESGGNKNIQYFGAGTRLSVL.